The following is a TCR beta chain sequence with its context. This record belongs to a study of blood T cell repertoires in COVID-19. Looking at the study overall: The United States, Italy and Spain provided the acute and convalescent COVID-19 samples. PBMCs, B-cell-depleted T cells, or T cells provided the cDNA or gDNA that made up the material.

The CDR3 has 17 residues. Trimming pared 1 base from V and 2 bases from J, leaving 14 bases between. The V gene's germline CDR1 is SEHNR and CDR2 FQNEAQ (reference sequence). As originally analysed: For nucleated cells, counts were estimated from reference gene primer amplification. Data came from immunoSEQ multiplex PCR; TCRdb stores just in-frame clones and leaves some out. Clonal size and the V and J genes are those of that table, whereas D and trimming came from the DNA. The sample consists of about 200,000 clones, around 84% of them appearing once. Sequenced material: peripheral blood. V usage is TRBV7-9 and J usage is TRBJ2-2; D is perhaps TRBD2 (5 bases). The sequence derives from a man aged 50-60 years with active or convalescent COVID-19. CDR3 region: CASSLDSSGRNTGELFF. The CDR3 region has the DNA TGTGCCAGCAGCTTAGATTCCAGCGGTCGTAACACCGGGGAGCTGTTTTTT.